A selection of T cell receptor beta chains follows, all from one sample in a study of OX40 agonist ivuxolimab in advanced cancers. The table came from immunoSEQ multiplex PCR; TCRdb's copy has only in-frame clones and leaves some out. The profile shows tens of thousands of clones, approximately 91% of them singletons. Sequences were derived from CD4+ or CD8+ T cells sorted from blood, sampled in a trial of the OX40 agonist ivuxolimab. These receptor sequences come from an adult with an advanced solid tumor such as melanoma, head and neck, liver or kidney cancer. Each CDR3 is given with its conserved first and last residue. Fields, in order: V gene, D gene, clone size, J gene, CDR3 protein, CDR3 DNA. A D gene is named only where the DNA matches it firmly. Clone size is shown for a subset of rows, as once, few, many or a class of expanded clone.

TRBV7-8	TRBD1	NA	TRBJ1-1	CASSMDRVTTEAFF	TGTGCCAGCAGCATGGACAGGGTGACCACTGAAGCTTTCTTT
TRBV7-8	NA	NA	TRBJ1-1	CASSLGQNTEAFF	TGTGCCAGCAGCTTAGGACAAAACACTGAAGCTTTCTTT
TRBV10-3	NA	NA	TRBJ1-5	CAIQGGDQPQHF	TGTGCCATTCAAGGGGGGGATCAGCCCCAGCATTTT
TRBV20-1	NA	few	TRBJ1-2	CSADDRRGGF	TGCAGTGCTGATGACAGGCGGGGTGGGTTC
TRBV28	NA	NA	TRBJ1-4	CASSLDGVNEKLFF	TGTGCCAGCAGTTTAGACGGGGTTAATGAAAAACTGTTTTTT
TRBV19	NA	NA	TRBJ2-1	CASSLAVGEQFF	TGTGCCAGTAGTTTAGCGGTAGGTGAGCAGTTCTTC
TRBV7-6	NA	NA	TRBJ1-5	CASSSQPGLQAQPQHF	TGTGCCAGCAGCTCACAACCGGGTCTCCAGGCGCAGCCCCAGCATTTT
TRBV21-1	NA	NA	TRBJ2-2	CASIPSSGELFF	TGTGCCAGCATCCCCAGCAGCGGGGAGCTGTTTTTT
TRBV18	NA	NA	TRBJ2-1	CASSTGAGNEQFF	TGTGCCAGCTCAACGGGAGCGGGCAATGAGCAGTTCTTC
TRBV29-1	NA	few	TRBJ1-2	CSVAATGLNYGYTF	TGCAGCGTTGCCGCGACAGGTCTTAACTATGGCTACACCTTC
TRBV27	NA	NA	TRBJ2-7	CASSSFSDSYEQYF	TGTGCCAGCAGCTCCTTCTCGGACAGCTACGAGCAGTACTTC